This TCR beta chain was sequenced in a study of T cells in Graves' hyperthyroidism and ophthalmopathy. Stable disease denoted Graves' hyperthyroidism without ophthalmopathy progression within 18 months. The CDR3 has 15 residues. The V and J ends lost 2 bases and 5 bases respectively, with 12 bases between them. TCR beta CDR3 sequences were amplified from RNA transcripts. TCR CDR3 underwent first-round RT-PCR with the HTBI primer set. TCRdb redid the calling of the multiplex PCR reads with MiXCR, one entry per CDR3 protein. This sample yields some 440,000 distinct CDR3 sequences, of which 15% to 19% are seen a single time; 7.7% belongs to the top ten. Study observations and caveats: It was a median around 6 months before onset that the model predicted ophthalmopathy. Ophthalmopathy was distinguished from stable hyperthyroidism by 13 V-J signatures. Blood also contained most expanded thyroid clonotypes above 0.001.

Of note for this clonotype: Its antigen is currently unknown.

The V and J genes are TRBV12-3 or TRBV12-4 and TRBJ2-2; maybe TRBD2 (7 bases). The TCR comes from a woman between 18 and 30 years old with Graves' hyperthyroidism. The specimen sequenced was blood. In DNA form, the CDR3 reads TGTGCCAGCAGTTTACGGGGGGCGCAAACCGGGGAGCTGTTTTTT. This gives the protein CASSLRGAQTGELFF.